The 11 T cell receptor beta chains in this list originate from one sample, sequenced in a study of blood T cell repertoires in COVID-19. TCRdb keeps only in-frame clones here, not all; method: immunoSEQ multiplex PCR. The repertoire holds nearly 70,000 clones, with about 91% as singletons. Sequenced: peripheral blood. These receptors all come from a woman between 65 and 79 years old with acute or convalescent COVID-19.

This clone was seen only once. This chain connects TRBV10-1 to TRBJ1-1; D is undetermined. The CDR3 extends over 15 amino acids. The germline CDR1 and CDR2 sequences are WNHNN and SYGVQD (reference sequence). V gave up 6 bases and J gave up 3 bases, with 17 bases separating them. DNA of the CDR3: TGCGCCAGCAGCCCTTCAGGTCTCATAGACACTGAAGCTTTCTTT. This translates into CASSPSGLIDTEAFF.

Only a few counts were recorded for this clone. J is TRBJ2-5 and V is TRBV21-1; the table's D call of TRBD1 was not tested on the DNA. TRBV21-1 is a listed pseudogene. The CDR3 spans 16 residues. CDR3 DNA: TGTGCCAGCAGCAACCGTTACAGGGGGCCTAAAGAGACCCAGTACTTC. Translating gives CASSNRYRGPKETQYF.

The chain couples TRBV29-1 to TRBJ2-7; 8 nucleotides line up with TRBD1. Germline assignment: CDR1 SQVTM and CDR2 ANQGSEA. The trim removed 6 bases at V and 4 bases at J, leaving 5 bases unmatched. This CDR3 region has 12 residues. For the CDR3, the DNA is TGCAGCGTACAGGGGGTGCAATACGAGCAGTACTTC. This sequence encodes CSVQGVQYEQYF.

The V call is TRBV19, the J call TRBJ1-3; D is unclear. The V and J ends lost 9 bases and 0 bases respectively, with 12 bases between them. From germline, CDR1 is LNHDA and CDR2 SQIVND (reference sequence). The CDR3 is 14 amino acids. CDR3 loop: CASFSPSSGNTIYF. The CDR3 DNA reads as TGTGCCAGCTTTTCGCCGAGCTCTGGAAACACCATATATTTT.

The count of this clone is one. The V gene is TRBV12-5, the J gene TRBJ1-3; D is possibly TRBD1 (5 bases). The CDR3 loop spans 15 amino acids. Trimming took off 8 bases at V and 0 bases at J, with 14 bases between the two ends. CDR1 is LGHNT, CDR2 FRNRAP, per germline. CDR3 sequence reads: CASKGQSSSGNTIYF. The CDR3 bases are TGTGCTAGTAAGGGGCAGTCGAGCTCTGGAAACACCATATATTTT.

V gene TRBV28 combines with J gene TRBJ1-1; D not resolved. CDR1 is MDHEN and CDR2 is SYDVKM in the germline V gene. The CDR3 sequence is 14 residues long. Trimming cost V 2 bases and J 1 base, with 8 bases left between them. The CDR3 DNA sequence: TGTGCCAGCAGTTTAGAACAGAGGAACACTGAAGCTTTCTTT. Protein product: CASSLEQRNTEAFF.

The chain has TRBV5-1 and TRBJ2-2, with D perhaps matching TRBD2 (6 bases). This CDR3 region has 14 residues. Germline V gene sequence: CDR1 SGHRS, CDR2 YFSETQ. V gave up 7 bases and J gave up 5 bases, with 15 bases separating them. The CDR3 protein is CASRVARETGELFF. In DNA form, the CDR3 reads TGCGCCAGCCGTGTAGCGCGGGAAACCGGGGAGCTGTTTTTT. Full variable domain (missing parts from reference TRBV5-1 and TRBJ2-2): KAGVTQTPRYLIKTRGQQVTLSCSPISGHRSVSWYQQTPGQGLQFLFEYFSETQRNKGNFPGRFSGRQFSNSRSEMNVSTLELGDSALYLCASRVARETGELFFGEGSRLTVL.

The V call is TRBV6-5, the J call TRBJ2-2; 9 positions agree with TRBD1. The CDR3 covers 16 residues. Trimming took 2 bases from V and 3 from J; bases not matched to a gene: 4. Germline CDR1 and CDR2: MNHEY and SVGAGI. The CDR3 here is CASSYRRTGDTGELFF. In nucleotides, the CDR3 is TGTGCCAGCAGTTACCGACGGACAGGGGACACCGGGGAGCTGTTTTTT.

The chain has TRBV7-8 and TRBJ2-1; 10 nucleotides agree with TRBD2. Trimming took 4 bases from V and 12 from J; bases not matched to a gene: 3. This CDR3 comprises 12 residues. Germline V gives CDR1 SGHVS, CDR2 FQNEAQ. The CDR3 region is CASSYQREGQFF. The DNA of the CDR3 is TGTGCCAGCAGCTACCAGCGGGAGGGGCAGTTCTTC. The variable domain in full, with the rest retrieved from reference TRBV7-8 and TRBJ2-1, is GAGVSQSPRYKVAKRGQDVALRCDPISGHVSLFWYQQALGQGPEFLTYFQNEAQLDKSGLPSDRFFAERPEGSVSTLKIQRTQQEDSAVYLCASSYQREGQFFGPGTRLTVL.

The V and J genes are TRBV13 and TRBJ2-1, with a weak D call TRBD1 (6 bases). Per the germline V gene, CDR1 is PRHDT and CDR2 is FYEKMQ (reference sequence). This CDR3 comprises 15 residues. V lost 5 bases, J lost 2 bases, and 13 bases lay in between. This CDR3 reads CASSLDSQTYNEQFF. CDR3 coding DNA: TGTGCCAGCAGCCTGGACAGCCAAACCTACAATGAGCAGTTCTTC.

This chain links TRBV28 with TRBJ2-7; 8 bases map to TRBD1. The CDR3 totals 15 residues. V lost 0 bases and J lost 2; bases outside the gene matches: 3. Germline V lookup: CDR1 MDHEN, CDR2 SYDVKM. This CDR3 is CASSLWAGGPYEQYF. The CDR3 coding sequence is TGTGCCAGCAGTTTATGGGCAGGGGGCCCCTACGAGCAGTACTTC.